The sequence of this TCR beta chain was determined in a study of CD8+CD57+ T cells in acquired aplastic anemia. Notes on the study in general: Patients and controls turned out to have roughly 29 CD8+ CDR3 sequences in common.

There are many counts of this clonotype. The target antigen is unknown. Investigators profiled TCR beta VDJ and CDR3 from genomic DNA template. MiXCR, run by TCRdb on the reads, gives a single entry per CDR3 protein. Among some 220,000 distinct CDR3 sequences listed, approximately 35% were seen once. CDR1 is SGHVS and CDR2 is FQNEAQ in the germline V gene. The CDR3 totals 15 residues. J lost 5 bases, V lost 5 bases, and 7 bases had no gene match. Material: sorted CD4+, CD8+, or CD8+CD57+ T cells (not recorded which) from PBMCs. This TCR was recovered from a human donor in good health, serving as a control. The chain has TRBV7-8 and TRBJ1-5; TRBD1 matches at 9 bases. DNA of the CDR3: TGTGCCAGCAGCCTCACAGGGGGCGCGGATCAGCCCCAGCATTTT. As protein: CASSLTGGADQPQHF. Using reference TRBV7-8 and TRBJ1-5 for the parts outside the CDR3, the full variable domain is GAGVSQSPRYKVAKRGQDVALRCDPISGHVSLFWYQQALGQGPEFLTYFQNEAQLDKSGLPSDRFFAERPEGSVSTLKIQRTQQEDSAVYLCASSLTGGADQPQHFGDGTRLSIL.